This T cell receptor (beta chain) was captured by sequencing in a study of cytomegalovirus exposure and HLA in healthy donors. The PCR used 60 Vbeta and 13 Jbeta primers. TCRdb keeps only in-frame clones here, not all; method: immunoSEQ multiplex PCR. Of around 190,000 clones in the sample, roughly 72% were seen once. CDR3 size: 15 residues. With V trimmed by 6 bases and J by 7 bases, 12 bases remained unmatched. Germline V gene data show CDR1 as SGHAT and CDR2 as FQNNGV. Material for sequencing was PBMCs. The rearrangement uses TRBV11-2 and TRBJ2-1, with 7 bases aligning to TRBD2. The TCR comes from a young man in good health and CMV-seronegative. CDR3 in DNA: TGTGCCAGCAGGGCCCAAGGCGGGAGTTCGAATGAGCAGTTCTTC. Amino acid sequence: CASRAQGGSSNEQFF.